The text below deals with one TCR beta chain. Its matching antigen is unknown. This sample is part of a study of cytomegalovirus exposure and HLA in healthy donors. V gave up 1 base and J gave up 2 bases, with 15 bases separating them. Germline loops: CDR1 MNHNS, CDR2 SASEGT. The CDR3 is made up of 16 amino acids. Among the roughly 120 subjects of the validation cohort, separate from the roughly 600-subject first cohort, were the donors. Study results and caveats: In vitro data verified a few CMV-associated chains as specific for CMV antigens. The study flagged some 180 TCR beta chains as cytomegalovirus-associated.

The data were produced by immunoSEQ multiplex PCR, yet TCRdb's version contains in-frame clones alone and is incomplete. The table records roughly 150,000 clones, 85% of them present only once. The receptor comes from a man aged 25 to 40 in good health and CMV-seropositive. The chain employs TRBV6-1 and TRBJ2-7; no clear D. The sequenced sample was PBMCs. CDR3 sequence reads: CASSEERRAGPYEQYF. CDR3 nucleotides: TGTGCCAGCAGTGAAGAACGCCGCGCAGGCCCCTACGAGCAGTACTTC.